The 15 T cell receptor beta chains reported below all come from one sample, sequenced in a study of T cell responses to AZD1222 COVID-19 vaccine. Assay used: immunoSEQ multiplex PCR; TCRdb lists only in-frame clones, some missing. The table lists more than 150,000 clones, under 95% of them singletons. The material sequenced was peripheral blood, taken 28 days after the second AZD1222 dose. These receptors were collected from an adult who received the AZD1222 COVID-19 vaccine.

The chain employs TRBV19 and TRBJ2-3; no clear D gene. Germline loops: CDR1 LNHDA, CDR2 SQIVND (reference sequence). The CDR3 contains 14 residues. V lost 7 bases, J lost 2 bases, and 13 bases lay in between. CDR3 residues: CASKLAGSTDTQYF. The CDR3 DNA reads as TGTGCCAGTAAGCTTGCCGGATCCACAGATACGCAGTATTTT.

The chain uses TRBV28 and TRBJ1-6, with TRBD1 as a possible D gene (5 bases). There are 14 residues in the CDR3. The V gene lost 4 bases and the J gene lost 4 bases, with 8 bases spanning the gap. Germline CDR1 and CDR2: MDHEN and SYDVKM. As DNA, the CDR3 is TGTGCCAGCAGTTCCCCAGGGTATAATTCACCCCTCCACTTT. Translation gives CASSSPGYNSPLHF.

The CDR3 bases are TGTGCCAGCAGCCCGAGAGCAACTAATGAAAAACTGTTTTTT. This translates into CASSPRATNEKLFF. This chain joins TRBV9 and TRBJ1-4; D is ambiguous. This CDR3 has 14 amino acids. Germline V CDR1 and CDR2: SGDLS, YYNGEE. V was cut by 4 bases and J by 0 bases, with 7 bases left in between.

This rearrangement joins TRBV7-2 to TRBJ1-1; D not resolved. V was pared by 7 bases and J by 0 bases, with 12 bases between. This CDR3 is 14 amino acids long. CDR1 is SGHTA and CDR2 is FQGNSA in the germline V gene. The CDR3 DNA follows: TGTGCCAGCAATTCGAGGGCGATGAACACTGAAGCTTTCTTT. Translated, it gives CASNSRAMNTEAFF.

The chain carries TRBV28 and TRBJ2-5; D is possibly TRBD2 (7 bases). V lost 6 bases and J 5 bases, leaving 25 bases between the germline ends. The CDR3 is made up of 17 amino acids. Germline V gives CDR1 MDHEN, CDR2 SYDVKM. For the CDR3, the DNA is TGTGCCAGCAGCCTACCAAGGGGGGCGGGAGCCTCGGAGACCCAGTACTTC. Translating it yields CASSLPRGAGASETQYF. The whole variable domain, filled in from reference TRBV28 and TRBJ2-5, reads DVKVTQSSRYLVKRTGEKVFLECVQDMDHENMFWYRQDPGLGLRLIYFSYDVKMKEKGDIPEGYSVSREKKERFSLILESASTNQTSMYLCASSLPRGAGASETQYFGPGTRLLVL.

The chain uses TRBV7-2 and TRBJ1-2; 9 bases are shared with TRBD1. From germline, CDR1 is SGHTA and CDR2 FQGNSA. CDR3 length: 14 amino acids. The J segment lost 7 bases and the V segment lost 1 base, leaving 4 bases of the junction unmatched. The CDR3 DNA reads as TGTGCCAGCAGCTTAGGGGGACAGGGACTTGGCTACACCTTC. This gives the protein CASSLGGQGLGYTF.

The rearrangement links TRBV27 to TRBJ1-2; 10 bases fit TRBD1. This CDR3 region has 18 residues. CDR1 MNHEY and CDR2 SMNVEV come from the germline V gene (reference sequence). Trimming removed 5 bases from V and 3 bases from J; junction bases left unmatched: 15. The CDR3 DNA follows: TGTGCCAGCAGTACTTTCCTCGGACAGGGGGAGGGTGACTATGGCTACACCTTC. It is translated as CASSTFLGQGEGDYGYTF.

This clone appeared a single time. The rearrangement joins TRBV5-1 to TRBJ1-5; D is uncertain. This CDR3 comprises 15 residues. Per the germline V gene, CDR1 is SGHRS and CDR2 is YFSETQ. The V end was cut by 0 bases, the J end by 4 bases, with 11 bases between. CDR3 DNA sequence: TGCGCCAGCAGCTTGGGAGAGGGTTGGAATCAGCCCCAGCATTTT. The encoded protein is CASSLGEGWNQPQHF.

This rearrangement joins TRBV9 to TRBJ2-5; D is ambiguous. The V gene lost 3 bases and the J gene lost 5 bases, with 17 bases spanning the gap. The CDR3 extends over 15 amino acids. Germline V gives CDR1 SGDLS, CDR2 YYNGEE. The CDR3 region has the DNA TGTGCCAGCAGCGATCGGACCCGGGCGGTGGAGACCCAGTACTTC. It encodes CASSDRTRAVETQYF.

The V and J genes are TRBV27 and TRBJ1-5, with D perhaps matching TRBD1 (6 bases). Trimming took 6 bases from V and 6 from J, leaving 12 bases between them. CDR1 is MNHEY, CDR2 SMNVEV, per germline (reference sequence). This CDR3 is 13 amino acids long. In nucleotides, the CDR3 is TGTGCCAGCAGGCAACAGGGAACTCAGCCCCAGCATTTT. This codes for CASRQQGTQPQHF.

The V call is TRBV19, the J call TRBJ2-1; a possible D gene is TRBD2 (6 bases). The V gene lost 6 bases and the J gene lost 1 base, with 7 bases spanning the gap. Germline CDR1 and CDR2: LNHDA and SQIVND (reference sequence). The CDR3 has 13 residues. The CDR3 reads CASRGRSYNEQFF. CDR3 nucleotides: TGTGCCAGTAGGGGGAGGTCCTACAATGAGCAGTTCTTC. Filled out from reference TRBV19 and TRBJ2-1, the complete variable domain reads DGGITQSPKYLFRKEGQNVTLSCEQNLNHDAMYWYRQDPGQGLRLIYYSQIVNDFQKGDIAEGYSVSREKKESFPLTVTSAQKNPTAFYLCASRGRSYNEQFFGPGTRLTVL.

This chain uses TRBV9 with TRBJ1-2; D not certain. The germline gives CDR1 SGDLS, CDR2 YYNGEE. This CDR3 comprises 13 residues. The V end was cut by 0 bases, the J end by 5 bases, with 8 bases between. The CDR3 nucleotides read TGTGCCAGCAGCGTAGGTCACGGGTATGGCTACACCTTC. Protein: CASSVGHGYGYTF. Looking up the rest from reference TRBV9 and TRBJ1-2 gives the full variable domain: DSGVTQTPKHLITATGQRVTLRCSPRSGDLSVYWYQQSLDQGLQFLIQYYNGEERAKGNILERFSAQQFPDLHSELNLSSLELGDSALYFCASSVGHGYGYTFGSGTRLTVV.

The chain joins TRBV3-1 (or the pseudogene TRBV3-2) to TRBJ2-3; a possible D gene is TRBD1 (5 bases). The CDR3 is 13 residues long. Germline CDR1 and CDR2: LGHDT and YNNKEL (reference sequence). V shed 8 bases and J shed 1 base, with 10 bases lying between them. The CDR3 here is CASGAVGTDTQYF. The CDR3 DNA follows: TGTGCCAGCGGGGCGGTGGGCACAGATACGCAGTATTTT.

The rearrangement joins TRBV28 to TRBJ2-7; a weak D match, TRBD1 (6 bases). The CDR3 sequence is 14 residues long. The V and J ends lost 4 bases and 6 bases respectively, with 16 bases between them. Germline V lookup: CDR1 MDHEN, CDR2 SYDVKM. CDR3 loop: CASSSDSLDSEQYF. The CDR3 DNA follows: TGTGCCAGCAGTTCGGACAGCCTTGACTCCGAGCAGTACTTC.

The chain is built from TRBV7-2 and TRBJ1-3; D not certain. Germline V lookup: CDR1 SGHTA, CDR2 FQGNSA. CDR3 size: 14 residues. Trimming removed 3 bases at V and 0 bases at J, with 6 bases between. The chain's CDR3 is CASSLALSGNTIYF. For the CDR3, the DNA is TGTGCCAGCAGCTTGGCCCTCTCTGGAAACACCATATATTTT. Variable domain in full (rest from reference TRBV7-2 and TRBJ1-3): GAGVSQSPSNKVTEKGKDVELRCDPISGHTALYWYRQSLGQGLEFLIYFQGNSAPDKSGLPSDRFSAERTGGSVSTLTIQRTQQEDSAVYLCASSLALSGNTIYFGEGSWLTVV.